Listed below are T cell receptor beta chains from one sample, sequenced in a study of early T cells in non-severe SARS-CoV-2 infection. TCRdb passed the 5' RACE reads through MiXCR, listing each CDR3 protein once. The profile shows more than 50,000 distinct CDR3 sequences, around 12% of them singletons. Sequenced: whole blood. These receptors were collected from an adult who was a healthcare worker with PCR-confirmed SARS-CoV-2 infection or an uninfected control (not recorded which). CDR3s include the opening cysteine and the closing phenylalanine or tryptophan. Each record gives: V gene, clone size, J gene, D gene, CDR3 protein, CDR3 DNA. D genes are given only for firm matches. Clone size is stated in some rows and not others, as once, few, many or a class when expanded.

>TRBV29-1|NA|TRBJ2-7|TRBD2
CSVGYSGKAFEQYF
TGCAGCGTTGGGTATAGCGGGAAGGCGTTCGAGCAGTACTTC
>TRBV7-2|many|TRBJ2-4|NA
CASSRGYIQYF
TGTGCCAGCAGCCGCGGGTACATTCAGTACTTC
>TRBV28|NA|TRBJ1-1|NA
CASSYTPRGAFF
TGTGCCAGCAGTTACACCCCCCGGGGGGCTTTCTTT
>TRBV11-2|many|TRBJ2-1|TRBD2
CASSLSASGGGNEQFF
TGTGCCAGCAGCTTATCGGCTAGCGGGGGGGGCAATGAGCAGTTCTTC
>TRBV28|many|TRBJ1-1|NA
CASLGRTEAFF
TGTGCCTCCCTCGGGAGGACTGAAGCTTTCTTT
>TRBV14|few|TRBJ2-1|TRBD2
CASSQRTSGGYNEQFF
TGTGCCAGCAGCCAGAGGACTAGCGGGGGTTACAATGAGCAGTTCTTC
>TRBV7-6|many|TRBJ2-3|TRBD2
CASSLGVFSGDTDTQYF
TGTGCCAGCAGCTTAGGGGTATTCAGCGGGGACACAGATACGCAGTATTTT
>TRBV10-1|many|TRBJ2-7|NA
CASSEAPFGQYF
TGCGCCAGCAGTGAGGCTCCTTTCGGGCAGTACTTC
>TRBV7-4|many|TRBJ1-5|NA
CASSLFGGRASNQPQHF
TGTGCCAGCAGCTTATTTGGCGGCAGGGCCAGCAATCAGCCCCAGCATTTT
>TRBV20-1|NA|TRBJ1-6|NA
CSVLGDTYNSPLHF
TGCAGCGTTTTGGGGGACACCTATAATTCACCCCTCCACTTT
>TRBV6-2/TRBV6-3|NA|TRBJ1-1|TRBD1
CASSSGQGGDEAFF
TGTGCCAGCAGTTCGGGACAGGGGGGAGATGAAGCTTTCTTT
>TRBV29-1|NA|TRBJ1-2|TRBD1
CSVRTGRDGYTF
TGCAGCGTTCGGACAGGGAGAGATGGCTACACCTTC
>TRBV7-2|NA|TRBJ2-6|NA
CASATGANVLTF
TGTGCCAGCGCGACTGGGGCCAACGTCCTGACTTTC
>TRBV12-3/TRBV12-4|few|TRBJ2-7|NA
CASSGAPSVSYEQYF
TGTGCCAGCAGTGGGGCCCCTAGCGTCTCCTACGAGCAGTACTTC
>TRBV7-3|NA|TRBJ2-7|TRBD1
CASSSRQGNEQYF
TGTGCCAGCAGCTCGAGACAGGGGAACGAGCAGTACTTC
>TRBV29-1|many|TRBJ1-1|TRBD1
CSAVGQGNEAFF
TGCAGCGCCGTGGGACAGGGGAATGAAGCTTTCTTT
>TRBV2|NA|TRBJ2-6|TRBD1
CASSNRGSGANVLTF
TGTGCCAGCAGCAACAGGGGATCTGGGGCCAACGTCCTGACTTTC
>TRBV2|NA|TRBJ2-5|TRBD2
CASRAGLAEETQYF
TGTGCCAGCAGGGCTGGACTAGCGGAAGAGACCCAGTACTTC
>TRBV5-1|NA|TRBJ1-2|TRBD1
CASSLDSGGIFYGYTF
TGCGCCAGCAGCTTGGATTCAGGGGGAATTTTCTATGGCTACACCTTC
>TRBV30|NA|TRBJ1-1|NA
CAWSRGTNTEAFF
TGTGCCTGGAGTAGAGGTACGAACACTGAAGCTTTCTTT
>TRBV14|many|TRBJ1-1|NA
CASSRGGMNTEAFF
TGTGCCAGCAGCCGTGGGGGAATGAACACTGAAGCTTTCTTT
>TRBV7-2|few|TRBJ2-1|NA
CASSPQDGGHNEQFF
TGTGCCAGCAGCCCTCAAGACGGGGGCCACAATGAGCAGTTCTTC
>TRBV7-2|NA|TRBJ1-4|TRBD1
CASSPGGPNEKLFF
TGTGCCAGCAGCCCAGGGGGTCCTAATGAAAAACTGTTTTTT
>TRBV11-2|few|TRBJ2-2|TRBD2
CASSGLGLANTGELFF
TGTGCCAGCAGCGGGCTGGGACTAGCGAACACCGGGGAGCTGTTTTTT
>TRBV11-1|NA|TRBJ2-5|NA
CASSQRAGQETQYF
TGTGCCAGCAGCCAGAGGGCAGGGCAAGAGACCCAGTACTTC
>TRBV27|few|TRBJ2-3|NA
CASSLSGPPHTQYF
TGTGCCAGCAGTTTATCAGGGCCGCCCCATACGCAGTATTTT
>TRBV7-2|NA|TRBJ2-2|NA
CASSLGGPLVAGELFF
TGTGCCAGCAGCTTAGGTGGTCCTCTAGTGGCCGGGGAGCTGTTTTTT
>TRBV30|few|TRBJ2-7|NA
CAWSGRQLVHEQYF
TGTGCCTGGAGCGGAAGACAGCTAGTCCACGAGCAGTACTTC
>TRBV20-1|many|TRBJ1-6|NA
CSARVPGPGNSPLHF
TGCAGTGCTAGAGTTCCGGGCCCTGGAAATTCACCCCTCCACTTT
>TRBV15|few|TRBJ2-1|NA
CATSNSGSEQFF
TGTGCCACCAGCAATTCAGGGAGTGAGCAGTTCTTC
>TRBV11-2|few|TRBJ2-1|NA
CASSLDRWSEQFF
TGTGCCAGCAGCTTAGATCGATGGTCCGAGCAGTTCTTC
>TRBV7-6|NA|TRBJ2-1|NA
CASSPREDKEQFF
TGTGCCAGCAGCCCCCGCGAGGACAAAGAGCAGTTCTTC
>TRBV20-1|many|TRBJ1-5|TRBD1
CSAASGTGNQPQHF
TGCAGTGCAGCTTCCGGGACAGGGAATCAGCCCCAGCATTTT
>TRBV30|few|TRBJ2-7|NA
CAWSGTDPYEQYF
TGTGCCTGGAGTGGGACGGATCCCTACGAGCAGTACTTC
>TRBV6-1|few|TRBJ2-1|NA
CASSGVANNEQFF
TGTGCCTCTTCGGGGGTCGCAAACAATGAGCAGTTCTTC
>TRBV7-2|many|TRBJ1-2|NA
CASSFGGEGGLYGYTF
TGTGCCAGCAGCTTCGGCGGGGAGGGCGGCCTCTATGGCTACACCTTC
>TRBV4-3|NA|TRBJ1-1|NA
CASSQGGGNSGRGGAFF
TGCGCCAGCAGCCAAGGGGGAGGGAACAGTGGGAGAGGTGGGGCTTTCTTT
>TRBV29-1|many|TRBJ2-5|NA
CSVLGGTAEETQYF
TGCAGCGTCCTGGGGGGGACAGCAGAAGAGACCCAGTACTTC
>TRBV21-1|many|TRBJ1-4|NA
CASSKREPPKPEKLFF
TGTGCCAGCAGCAAAAGGGAGCCCCCTAAGCCTGAAAAACTGTTTTTT
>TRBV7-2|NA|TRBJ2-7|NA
CASSQTLASYEQYF
TGTGCCAGCAGCCAGACCCTTGCCAGCTACGAGCAGTACTTC
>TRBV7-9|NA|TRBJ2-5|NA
CASSSGEGETQYF
TGTGCCAGCAGTTCCGGGGAAGGAGAGACCCAGTACTTC
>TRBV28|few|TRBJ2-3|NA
CASRASGPGGPDTQYF
TGTGCCAGCAGAGCTAGCGGTCCAGGGGGACCAGATACGCAGTATTTT
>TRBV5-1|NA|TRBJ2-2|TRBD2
CASSLTSGSAGELFF
TGCGCCAGCAGCTTAACTAGCGGGAGCGCCGGGGAGCTGTTTTTT
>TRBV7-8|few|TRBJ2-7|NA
CASSPGQYYEQYF
TGTGCCAGCAGCCCCGGACAGTATTACGAGCAGTACTTC
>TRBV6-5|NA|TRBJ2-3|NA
CASSRGRTQYF
TGTGCCAGCAGTCGGGGGAGAACGCAGTATTTT
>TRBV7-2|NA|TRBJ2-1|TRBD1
CASSLGQPVYNEQFF
TGTGCCAGCAGCTTGGGACAGCCCGTTTACAATGAGCAGTTCTTC